One and the same sample provided the 26 T cell receptor beta chains below, sequenced in a study of shared clonotypes between healthy human individuals. The repertoire was sequenced with immunoSEQ multiplex PCR; TCRdb's copy has only in-frame clones and lacks some. The sample holds under 2,000,000 clones, about 94% seen once. Positively selected for CCR7, the CD45RO-negative cells used as naive CD8 cells excluded terminally differentiated effector memory CD45RA+ cells. Sequencing was carried out using naive CD8+ T cells sorted from blood. All receptors derive from a man younger than 35 in good health.

This chain connects TRBV2 to TRBJ2-7, with D perhaps being TRBD1 or TRBD2 (5 bases each). This CDR3 has 14 amino acids. Trimming left V 3 bases short and J 2 bases short, with 11 bases between. CDR1 and CDR2 (germline): SNHLY, FYNNEI. The CDR3 DNA follows: TGTGCCAGCAGTGATATCTTGGGGGCCTACGAGCAGTACTTC. Its translation is CASSDILGAYEQYF.

This clone was detected once. The chain has TRBV29-1 and TRBJ1-3; 7 bases map to TRBD1. Trimming removed 5 bases from V and 2 bases from J; junction bases left unmatched: 6. Germline V gene lookup returns CDR1 SQVTM and CDR2 ANQGSEA. This CDR3 spans 14 amino acids. The CDR3 reads CSVLDRETGNTIYF. The CDR3, as DNA: TGCAGCGTTTTAGACAGGGAAACTGGAAACACCATATATTTT.

The V and J genes are TRBV4-1 and TRBJ2-1, with D maybe TRBD2 (6 bases). The CDR3 loop spans 12 amino acids. CDR1 and CDR2 from the germline V gene are MGHRA and YSYEKL. Between the trimmed V and J ends, which lost 5 bases and 10 bases, there was a span of 12 bases. The CDR3 loop reads CASSGGSGEQFF. In DNA, the CDR3 is TGCGCCAGCAGCGGGGGGTCGGGGGAGCAGTTCTTC.

The rearrangement uses TRBV7-9 and TRBJ2-3; a possible D gene is TRBD2 (6 bases). The CDR3 has 15 residues. The germline V and J ends were trimmed by 6 bases and 1 base, with 14 bases remaining between them. Germline V gene data show CDR1 as SEHNR and CDR2 as FQNEAQ (reference sequence). The CDR3 protein is CASRLSGAGTDTQYF. The CDR3, as DNA: TGTGCCAGCAGGCTTAGCGGAGCCGGCACAGATACGCAGTATTTT.

Turning to this clone: The same CDR3 also results from other DNA sequences found in this sample. The V and J genes are TRBV11-2 and TRBJ2-7; the D is unclear. Deletions cut 1 base from V and 1 base from J, with 8 bases between. The CDR3 totals 14 residues. CDR1 is SGHAT, CDR2 FQNNGV, per germline. The CDR3 region is CASSLGPLSYEQYF. In DNA form, the CDR3 reads TGTGCCAGCAGCTTAGGGCCGCTATCCTACGAGCAGTACTTC. Full variable domain (remainder filled in from reference TRBV11-2 and TRBJ2-7): EAGVAQSPRYKIIEKRQSVAFWCNPISGHATLYWYQQILGQGPKLLIQFQNNGVVDDSQLPKDRFSAERLKGVDSTLKIQPAKLEDSAVYLCASSLGPLSYEQYFGPGTRLTVT.

This clone was seen a few times. The J gene is TRBJ1-2, the V gene TRBV10-3; D might be TRBD1 (5 bases). The CDR3 extends over 14 amino acids. V lost 6 bases and J 7 bases, leaving 18 bases between the germline ends. From germline, CDR1 is ENHRY and CDR2 SYGVKD. CDR3 region: CAISNPEGSFGYTF. CDR3 DNA: TGTGCCATCAGCAATCCCGAGGGGAGTTTTGGCTACACCTTC.

This rearrangement joins TRBV5-4 to TRBJ1-1; D remains unclear. With 4 bases removed from V and 8 bases from J, the gap between germline ends came to 15 bases. Germline CDR1 SGHNT, CDR2 YYREEE (reference sequence). The CDR3 has 13 residues. This CDR3 is CASSPSGWQEAFF. DNA for the CDR3: TGTGCCAGCAGCCCGTCCGGCTGGCAGGAAGCTTTCTTT.

V is TRBV5-4 and J is TRBJ1-2; TRBD1 agrees at 7 bases. Germline CDR1 SGHNT, CDR2 YYREEE (reference sequence). With 6 bases clipped from V and 7 bases from J, the junction kept 12 bases outside the gene matches. The CDR3 has 14 residues. CDR3 nucleotides: TGTGCCAGCACCCAACAGGGGAATCGGAGTGGCTACACCTTC. Its translation is CASTQQGNRSGYTF.

The V gene is TRBV5-6, the J gene TRBJ1-2; 7 bases map to TRBD1. There are 13 residues in the CDR3. V was clipped by 4 bases and J by 7 bases; unmatched bases: 7. Germline CDR1 is SGHDT and CDR2 is YYEEEE. This CDR3 is CASSPTGLGGYTF. The CDR3 region has the DNA TGTGCCAGCAGCCCGACAGGGCTTGGTGGCTACACCTTC.

The chain joins TRBV5-6 to TRBJ1-1, with D uncertain. The CDR3 runs to 14 residues. Germline V lookup: CDR1 SGHDT, CDR2 YYEEEE. The ends were cut back, 0 bases at V and 1 base at J, with 7 bases in the middle. The DNA for the CDR3 is TGTGCCAGCAGCTTGGGTGACGGGAACACTGAAGCTTTCTTT. It specifies CASSLGDGNTEAFF.

The chain carries TRBV4-1 and TRBJ2-3; 8 bases match TRBD2. Germline CDR1 and CDR2: MGHRA and YSYEKL. The J segment lost 0 bases and the V segment lost 1 base, leaving 9 bases of the junction unmatched. The CDR3 runs 18 residues. In DNA, the CDR3 is TGCGCCAGCAGCCAAGCCCCCCAGCGGGGGACTAGCACAGATACGCAGTATTTT. It is translated as CASSQAPQRGTSTDTQYF.

The rearrangement uses TRBV19 and TRBJ2-2; 9 bases are a match to TRBD1. V dropped 0 bases and J dropped 9; count of bases not matched to a gene: 5. CDR1 and CDR2 (germline): LNHDA, SQIVND (reference sequence). The CDR3 consists of 15 residues. The DNA for the CDR3 is TGTGCCAGTAGTATAGATGGACAGGGGTGGCGGGAGCTGTTTTTT. Amino acid sequence: CASSIDGQGWRELFF.

In regard to this clone: Other nucleotide sequences in the sample specify the same CDR3. V usage is TRBV9 and J usage is TRBJ2-3, with D unresolved. Looked up from germline, CDR1 is SGDLS and CDR2 is YYNGEE. Trimming left V 0 bases short and J 2 bases short, with 7 bases between. The CDR3 consists of 14 residues. DNA of the CDR3: TGTGCCAGCAGCGTAGGAACCAACACAGATACGCAGTATTTT. Amino acids: CASSVGTNTDTQYF.

This chain links TRBV11-2 with TRBJ2-1, with 13 bases lining up with TRBD2. CDR1 SGHAT and CDR2 FQNNGV come from the germline V gene. This CDR3 contains 16 residues. The V segment lost 4 bases and the J segment 10 bases; nucleotides outside the gene matches: 10. The chain's CDR3 is CASSSPGLAGVGEQFF. Written as DNA, the CDR3 is TGTGCCAGCAGCTCCCCCGGACTAGCGGGGGTAGGCGAGCAGTTCTTC.

The chain couples TRBV9 to TRBJ1-3, with D possibly TRBD1 on 5 matching bases. CDR1 and CDR2 (germline): SGDLS, YYNGEE. V lost 3 bases and J lost 8, with 15 bases in between. The CDR3 spans 14 residues. As DNA, the CDR3 is TGTGCCAGCAGCGACCCAGGGCTGCGGGACACCATATATTTT. Its translation is CASSDPGLRDTIYF.

The rearrangement uses TRBV6-5 and TRBJ2-3, with 7 positions matching TRBD2. The CDR3 totals 15 residues. V shed 0 bases, J shed 5 bases, and the junction held 5 bases outside the gene matches. The germline V gene encodes CDR1 MNHEY and CDR2 SVGAGI. CDR3 loop: CASSYSGGSLDTQYF. The CDR3 DNA follows: TGTGCCAGCAGTTACTCGGGCGGGAGCTTAGATACGCAGTATTTT.

The J gene is TRBJ2-2, the V gene TRBV5-1; TRBD2 matches at 11 bases. After removal of 4 bases from V and 0 bases from J, the junction contained 2 bases not matched to a gene. Germline CDR1 SGHRS, CDR2 YFSETQ. This CDR3 comprises 16 residues. CDR3 protein: CASSPGLAANTGELFF. The CDR3 DNA sequence: TGCGCCAGCAGCCCGGGACTAGCGGCGAACACCGGGGAGCTGTTTTTT. Drawing the rest from reference TRBV5-1 and TRBJ2-2, the complete variable domain is KAGVTQTPRYLIKTRGQQVTLSCSPISGHRSVSWYQQTPGQGLQFLFEYFSETQRNKGNFPGRFSGRQFSNSRSEMNVSTLELGDSALYLCASSPGLAANTGELFFGEGSRLTVL.

Worth noting for this clone: The sample holds other DNA sequences that translate to the same CDR3. The CDR3 DNA is TGTGCCAGCAGCGTAGGGGCGGGGGCTGCCTACGAGCAGTACTTC. It codes for CASSVGAGAAYEQYF. J is TRBJ2-7 and V is TRBV9; tentatively, D is TRBD2 (7 bases). The CDR3 sequence is 15 residues long. Trimming cost V 0 bases and J 2 bases, with 12 bases left between them. Germline CDR1 and CDR2: SGDLS and YYNGEE.

This rearrangement joins TRBV5-1 to TRBJ1-1; the D gene is possibly TRBD1 (6 bases). Germline loops: CDR1 SGHRS, CDR2 YFSETQ. The CDR3 has 12 amino acids. V was pared by 4 bases and J by 7 bases, with 11 bases between. The CDR3 nucleotides are TGCGCCAGCAGCCCGACAGGAGTTGAAGCTTTCTTT. Encoded protein: CASSPTGVEAFF.

The CDR3 nucleotides read TGCGCCAGCAGCCAAGCCTTGGGCGAGATTTCCTACGAGCAGTACTTC. Amino acids: CASSQALGEISYEQYF. The chain uses TRBV4-1 and TRBJ2-7; D uncertain. CDR1 and CDR2 (germline): MGHRA, YSYEKL. Deletions cut 1 base from V and 1 base from J, with 14 bases between. This CDR3 comprises 16 residues.

With respect to this clone: Other DNA sequences within the sample encode an identical CDR3. The chain recombines TRBV30 with TRBJ1-1, with TRBD1 as a possible D gene (6 bases). The V and J ends lost 3 bases and 0 bases respectively, with 8 bases between them. Germline loops: CDR1 GTSNPN, CDR2 SVGIG (reference sequence). The CDR3 totals 13 residues. The DNA of the CDR3 is TGTGCCTGGAGCGGACAGCTGAACACTGAAGCTTTCTTT. Amino acids: CAWSGQLNTEAFF.

The chain links TRBV9 to TRBJ2-1; weak D call: TRBD2 (6 bases). Germline values: CDR1 SGDLS, CDR2 YYNGEE. The ends were cut back, 3 bases at V and 2 bases at J, with 9 bases in the middle. This CDR3 contains 14 residues. Here the CDR3 reads CASSEREAYNEQFF. The CDR3 nucleotides are TGTGCCAGCAGCGAGAGGGAGGCCTACAATGAGCAGTTCTTC.

This clone was counted once. The chain links TRBV4-3 to TRBJ1-5, with D tentatively TRBD1 (5 bases). The CDR3 has 14 residues. CDR1 is LGHNA and CDR2 is YSLEER in the germline V gene. Trimming removed 0 bases at V and 7 bases at J, with 10 bases between. The CDR3 nucleotides are TGCGCCAGCAGCCAAGACAGGGATTGGCAGCCCCAGCATTTT. Protein sequence: CASSQDRDWQPQHF.

This chain uses TRBV2 with TRBJ2-2; unclear D gene. Germline lookup yields CDR1 SNHLY and CDR2 FYNNEI. Trimming took off 3 bases at V and 6 bases at J, with 11 bases between the two ends. The CDR3 is made up of 14 amino acids. The CDR3 loop reads CASSDPNWAGELFF. DNA of the CDR3: TGTGCCAGCAGTGACCCCAATTGGGCCGGGGAGCTGTTTTTT.

The chain recombines TRBV28 with TRBJ2-5; D tentatively reads TRBD1 or TRBD2 (5 bases each). Germline V lookup: CDR1 MDHEN, CDR2 SYDVKM. Trimming left V 7 bases short and J 4 bases short, with 19 bases between. The CDR3 length is 15 residues. This CDR3 reads CASTVGPGPGETQYF. The CDR3 DNA reads TGTGCCAGCACCGTGGGGCCGGGGCCAGGAGAGACCCAGTACTTC.

About this clone: Other DNA sequences in this sample translate to the same CDR3. This chain joins TRBV18 and TRBJ2-7, with 8 bases aligning to TRBD1. V dropped 2 bases and J dropped 1; count of bases not matched to a gene: 1. The CDR3 is made up of 14 amino acids. CDR1 and CDR2 (germline): KGHSH, LQKENI. The CDR3 DNA reads TGTGCCAGCTCACCAAGGGACAGGTCCTACGAGCAGTACTTC. Encoded protein: CASSPRDRSYEQYF.